This T cell receptor beta chain comes out of a study of graft-versus-host responses after intestinal transplantation. Background on the study: Each of the recipients got a multivisceral, liver-intestinal, or isolated intestinal transplant. Once they had received anti-thymocyte globulin induction, all recipients took tacrolimus and steroids for three to four years. The study, taken as a whole, reports: GvH clones detected in recipient marrow included some appearing first in ileum or blood. High graft-versus-host to host-versus-graft clonal ratios were found in allografts of patients who had graft-donor T cell macrochimerism.

A remark on this clone: What it recognizes is unknown.

The assay was immunoSEQ multiplex PCR, and TCRdb's table has in-frame clones only and misses some. Found here are 40,000 or so clones, nearly 90% of them singletons; the top ten hold 6% to 7.5%. Per germline, CDR1 LGHNA and CDR2 YNFKEQ. The V and J ends lost 4 bases and 1 base, in that order; junction bases with no gene match: 8. This CDR3 is built from 16 residues. This sequence was found in a human patient who received an intestinal transplant, so some T cells may come from the graft donor. The chain uses TRBV4-2 and TRBJ1-1; 8 bases align to TRBD1. Sequenced material: PBMCs, taken 267 days after transplant. DNA of the CDR3: TGTGCCAGCAGCCGAGACCCGCAGGGGGCGAACACTGAAGCTTTCTTT. Protein: CASSRDPQGANTEAFF.